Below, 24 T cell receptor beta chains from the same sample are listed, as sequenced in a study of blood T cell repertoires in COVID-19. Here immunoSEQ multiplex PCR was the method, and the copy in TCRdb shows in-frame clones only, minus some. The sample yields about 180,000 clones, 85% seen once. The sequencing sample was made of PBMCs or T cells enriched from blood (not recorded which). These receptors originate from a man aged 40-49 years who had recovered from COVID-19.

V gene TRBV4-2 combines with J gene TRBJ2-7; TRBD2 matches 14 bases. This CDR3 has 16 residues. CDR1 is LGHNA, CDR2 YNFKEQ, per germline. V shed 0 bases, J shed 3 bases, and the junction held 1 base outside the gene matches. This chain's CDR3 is CASSQETSGRDYEQYF. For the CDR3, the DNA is TGTGCCAGCAGCCAAGAGACTAGCGGGAGGGACTACGAGCAGTACTTC.

CDR3 protein: CASSLDRVGYGYTF. The CDR3 region has the DNA TGTGCCAGCAGTTTAGACAGGGTAGGCTATGGCTACACCTTC. The chain uses TRBV28 and TRBJ1-2, with TRBD1 matching over 7 bases. Per germline, CDR1 MDHEN and CDR2 SYDVKM. CDR3 length: 14 residues. With 2 bases clipped from V and 4 bases from J, the junction kept 4 bases outside the gene matches.

DNA of the CDR3: TGCGCCAGCAGTGATGAACGGGACAACTATGAAAAACTGTTTTTT. It yields the protein CASSDERDNYEKLFF. The chain uses TRBV10-2 and TRBJ1-4; D may be TRBD1 (6 bases). CDR3 length: 15 residues. Trimming removed 3 bases from V and 6 bases from J, with 14 bases in between. Germline CDR1 reads WSHSY; CDR2 reads SAAADI.

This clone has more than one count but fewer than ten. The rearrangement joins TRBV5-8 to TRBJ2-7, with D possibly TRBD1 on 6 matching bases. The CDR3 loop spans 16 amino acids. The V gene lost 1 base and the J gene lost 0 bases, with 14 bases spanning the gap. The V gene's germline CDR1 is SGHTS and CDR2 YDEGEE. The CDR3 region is CASSLRRTVSSYEQYF. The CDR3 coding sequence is TGTGCCAGCAGCTTGCGGAGGACAGTTAGCTCCTACGAGCAGTACTTC. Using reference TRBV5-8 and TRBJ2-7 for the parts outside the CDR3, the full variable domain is EAGVTQSPTHLIKTRGQQATLRCSPISGHTSVYWYQQALGLGLQFLLWYDEGEERNRGNFPPRFSGRQFPNYSSELNVNALELEDSALYLCASSLRRTVSSYEQYFGPGTRLTVT.

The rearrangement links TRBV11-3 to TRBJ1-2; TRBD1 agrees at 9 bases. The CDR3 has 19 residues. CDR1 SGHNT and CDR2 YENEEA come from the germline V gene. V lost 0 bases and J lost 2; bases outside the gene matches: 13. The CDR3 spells CASSLDCRDRDVKNYGYTF. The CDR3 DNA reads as TGTGCCAGCAGCTTAGATTGTAGGGACAGGGACGTTAAAAACTATGGCTACACCTTC. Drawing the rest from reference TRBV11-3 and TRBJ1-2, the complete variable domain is EAGVVQSPRYKIIEKKQPVAFWCNPISGHNTLYWYLQNLGQGPELLIRYENEEAVDDSQLPKDRFSAERLKGVDSTLKIQPAELGDSAVYLCASSLDCRDRDVKNYGYTFGSGTRLTVV.

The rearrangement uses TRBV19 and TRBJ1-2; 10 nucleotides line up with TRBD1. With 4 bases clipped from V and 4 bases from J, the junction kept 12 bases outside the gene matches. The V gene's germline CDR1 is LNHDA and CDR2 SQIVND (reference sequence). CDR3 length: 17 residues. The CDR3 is CASSTGDRGIIPYGYTF. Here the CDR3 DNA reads TGTGCCAGTAGTACCGGGGACAGGGGCATCATTCCCTATGGCTACACCTTC. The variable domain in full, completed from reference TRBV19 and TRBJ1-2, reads DGGITQSPKYLFRKEGQNVTLSCEQNLNHDAMYWYRQDPGQGLRLIYYSQIVNDFQKGDIAEGYSVSREKKESFPLTVTSAQKNPTAFYLCASSTGDRGIIPYGYTFGSGTRLTVV.

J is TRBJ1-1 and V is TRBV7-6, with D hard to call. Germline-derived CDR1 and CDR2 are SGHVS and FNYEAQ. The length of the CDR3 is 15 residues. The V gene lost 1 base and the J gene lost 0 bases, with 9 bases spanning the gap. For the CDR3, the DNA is TGTGCCAGCAGCTTAGGGGCAGGCATGAACACTGAAGCTTTCTTT. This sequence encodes CASSLGAGMNTEAFF.

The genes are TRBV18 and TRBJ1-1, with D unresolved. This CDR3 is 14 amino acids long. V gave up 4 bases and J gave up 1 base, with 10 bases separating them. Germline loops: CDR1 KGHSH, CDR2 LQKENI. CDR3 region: CASSRLAENTEAFF. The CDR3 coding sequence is TGTGCCAGCTCACGGTTAGCCGAGAACACTGAAGCTTTCTTT.

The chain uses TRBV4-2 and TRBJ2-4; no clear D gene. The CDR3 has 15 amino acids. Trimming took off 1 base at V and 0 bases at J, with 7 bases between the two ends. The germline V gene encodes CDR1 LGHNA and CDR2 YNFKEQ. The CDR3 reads CASSQVKKAKNIQYF. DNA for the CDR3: TGTGCCAGCAGCCAAGTAAAAAAAGCCAAAAACATTCAGTACTTC.

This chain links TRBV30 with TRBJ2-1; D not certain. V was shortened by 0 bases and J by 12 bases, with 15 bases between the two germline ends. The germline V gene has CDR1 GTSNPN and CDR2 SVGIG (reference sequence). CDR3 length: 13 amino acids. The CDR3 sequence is CAWSVSRGTGQFF. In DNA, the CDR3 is TGTGCCTGGAGTGTAAGTCGCGGAACGGGGCAGTTCTTC.

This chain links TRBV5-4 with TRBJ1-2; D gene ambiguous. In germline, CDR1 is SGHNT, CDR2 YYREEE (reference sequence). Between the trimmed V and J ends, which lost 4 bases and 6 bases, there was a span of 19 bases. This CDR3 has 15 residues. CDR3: CASSAPSPRGHGYTF. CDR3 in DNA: TGTGCCAGCAGCGCCCCCTCTCCGAGAGGGCATGGCTACACCTTC.

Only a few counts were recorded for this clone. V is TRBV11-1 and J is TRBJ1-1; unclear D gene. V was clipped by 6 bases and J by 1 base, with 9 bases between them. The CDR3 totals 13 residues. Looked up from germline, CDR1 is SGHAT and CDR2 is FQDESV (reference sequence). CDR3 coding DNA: TGTGCCAGCAGATACGGGGAGAACACTGAAGCTTTCTTT. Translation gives CASRYGENTEAFF.

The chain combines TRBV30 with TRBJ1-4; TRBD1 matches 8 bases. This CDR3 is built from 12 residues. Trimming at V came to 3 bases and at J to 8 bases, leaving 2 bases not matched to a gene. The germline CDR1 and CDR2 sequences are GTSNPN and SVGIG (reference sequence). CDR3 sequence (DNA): TGTGCCTGGAGCCACAGGGGGGAAAAACTGTTTTTT. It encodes CAWSHRGEKLFF.

The CDR3 bases are TGTGCCAGCAGCTTGACAGCCCATCAGCCCCAGCATTTT. It encodes CASSLTAHQPQHF. The chain combines TRBV11-3 with TRBJ1-5; D may be TRBD1 (5 bases). Trimming cost V 3 bases and J 5 bases, with 8 bases left between them. The CDR3 consists of 13 residues. CDR1 SGHNT and CDR2 YENEEA come from the germline V gene.

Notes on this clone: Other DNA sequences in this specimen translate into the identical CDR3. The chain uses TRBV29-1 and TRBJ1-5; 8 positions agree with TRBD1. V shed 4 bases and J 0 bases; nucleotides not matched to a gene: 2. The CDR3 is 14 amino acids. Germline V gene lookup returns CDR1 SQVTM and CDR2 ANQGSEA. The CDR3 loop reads CSVGTGNSNQPQHF. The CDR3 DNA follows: TGCAGCGTTGGGACAGGGAATAGCAATCAGCCCCAGCATTTT.

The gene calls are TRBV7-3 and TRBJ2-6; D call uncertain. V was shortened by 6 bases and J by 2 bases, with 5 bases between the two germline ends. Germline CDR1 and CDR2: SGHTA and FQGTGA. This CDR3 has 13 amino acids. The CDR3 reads CASRAAGANVLTF. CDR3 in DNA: TGTGCCAGCAGGGCTGCTGGGGCCAACGTCCTGACTTTC.

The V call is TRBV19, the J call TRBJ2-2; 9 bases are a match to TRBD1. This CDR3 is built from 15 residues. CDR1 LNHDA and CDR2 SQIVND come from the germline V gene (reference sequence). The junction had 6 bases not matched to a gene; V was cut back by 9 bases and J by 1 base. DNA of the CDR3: TGTGCCAGCAGCTGGGGACAGGGGAACACCGGGGAGCTGTTTTTT. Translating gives CASSWGQGNTGELFF.

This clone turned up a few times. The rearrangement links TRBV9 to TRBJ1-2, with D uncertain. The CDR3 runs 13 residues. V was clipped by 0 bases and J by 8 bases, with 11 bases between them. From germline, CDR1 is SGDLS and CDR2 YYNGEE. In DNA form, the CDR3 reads TGTGCCAGCAGCGTAGTCGGTTCTGTCGGCTACACCTTC. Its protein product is CASSVVGSVGYTF. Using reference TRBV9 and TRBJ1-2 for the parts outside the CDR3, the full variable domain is DSGVTQTPKHLITATGQRVTLRCSPRSGDLSVYWYQQSLDQGLQFLIQYYNGEERAKGNILERFSAQQFPDLHSELNLSSLELGDSALYFCASSVVGSVGYTFGSGTRLTVV.

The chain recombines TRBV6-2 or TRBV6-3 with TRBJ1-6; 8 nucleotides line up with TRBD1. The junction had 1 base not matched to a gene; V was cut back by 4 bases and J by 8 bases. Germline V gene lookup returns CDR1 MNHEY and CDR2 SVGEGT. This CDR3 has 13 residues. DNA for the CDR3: TGTGCCAGCAGTTTACAGGGGGATTCACCCCTCCACTTT. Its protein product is CASSLQGDSPLHF.

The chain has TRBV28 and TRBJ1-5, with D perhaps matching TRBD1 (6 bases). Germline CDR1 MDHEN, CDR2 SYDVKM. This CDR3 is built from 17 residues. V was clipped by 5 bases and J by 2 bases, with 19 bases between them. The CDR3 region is CASSPLSRGRGNQPQHF. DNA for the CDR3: TGTGCCAGCAGTCCCCTGAGCAGGGGCCGTGGCAATCAGCCCCAGCATTTT.

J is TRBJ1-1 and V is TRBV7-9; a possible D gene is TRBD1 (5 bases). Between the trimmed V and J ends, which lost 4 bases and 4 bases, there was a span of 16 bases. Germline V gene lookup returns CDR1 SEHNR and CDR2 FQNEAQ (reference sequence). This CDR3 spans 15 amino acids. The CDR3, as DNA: TGTGCCAGCAGCTCCAACGGGGGTTATCGCACTGAAGCTTTCTTT. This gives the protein CASSSNGGYRTEAFF.

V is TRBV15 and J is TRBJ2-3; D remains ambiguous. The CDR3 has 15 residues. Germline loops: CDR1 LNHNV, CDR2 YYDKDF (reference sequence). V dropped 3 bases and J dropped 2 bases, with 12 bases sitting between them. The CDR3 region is CATSSWSTPTDTQYF. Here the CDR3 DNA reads TGTGCCACCAGCAGTTGGTCTACCCCCACAGATACGCAGTATTTT. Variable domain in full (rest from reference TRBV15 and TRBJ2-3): DAMVIQNPRYQVTQFGKPVTLSCSQTLNHNVMYWYQQKSSQAPKLLFHYYDKDFNNEADTPDNFQSRRPNTSFCFLDIRSPGLGDTAMYLCATSSWSTPTDTQYFGPGTRLTVL.

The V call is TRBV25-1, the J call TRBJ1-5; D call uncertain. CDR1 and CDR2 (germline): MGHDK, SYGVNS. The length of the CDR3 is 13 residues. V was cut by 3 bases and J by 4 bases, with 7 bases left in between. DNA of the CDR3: TGTGCCAGCAGTGAGAGGGATAATCAGCCCCAGCATTTT. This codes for CASSERDNQPQHF.

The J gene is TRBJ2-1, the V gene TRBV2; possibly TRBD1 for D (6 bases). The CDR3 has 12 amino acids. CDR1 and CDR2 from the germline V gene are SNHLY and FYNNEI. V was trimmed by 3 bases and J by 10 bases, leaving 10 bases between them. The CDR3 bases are TGTGCCAGCAGTGAGGACAGTCTAGAGCAGTTCTTC. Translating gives CASSEDSLEQFF.